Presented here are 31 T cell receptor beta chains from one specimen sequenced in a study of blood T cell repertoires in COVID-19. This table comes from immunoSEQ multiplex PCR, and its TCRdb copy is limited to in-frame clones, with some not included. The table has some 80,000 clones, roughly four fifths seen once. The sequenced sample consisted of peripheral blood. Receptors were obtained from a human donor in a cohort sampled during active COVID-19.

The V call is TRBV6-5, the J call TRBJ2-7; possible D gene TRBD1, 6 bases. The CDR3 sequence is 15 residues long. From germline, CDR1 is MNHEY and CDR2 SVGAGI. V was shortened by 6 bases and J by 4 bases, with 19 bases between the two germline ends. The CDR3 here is CASRPPGTSSYEQYF. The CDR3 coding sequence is TGTGCCAGCAGGCCCCCCGGGACATCCTCTTACGAGCAGTACTTC.

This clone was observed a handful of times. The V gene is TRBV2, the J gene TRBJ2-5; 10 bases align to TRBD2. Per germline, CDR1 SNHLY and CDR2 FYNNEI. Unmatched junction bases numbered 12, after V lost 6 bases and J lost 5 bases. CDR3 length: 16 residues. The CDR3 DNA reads TGTGCCAGCAGGAGGACCTTAGCGGGGGGACGCGAGACCCAGTACTTC. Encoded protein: CASRRTLAGGRETQYF.

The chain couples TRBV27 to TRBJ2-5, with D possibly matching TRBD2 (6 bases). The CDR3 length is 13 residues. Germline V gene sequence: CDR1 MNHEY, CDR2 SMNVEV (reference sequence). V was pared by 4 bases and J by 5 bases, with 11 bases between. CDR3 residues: CASSSRGLETQYF. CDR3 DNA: TGTGCCAGCAGTTCTCGGGGGTTGGAGACCCAGTACTTC.

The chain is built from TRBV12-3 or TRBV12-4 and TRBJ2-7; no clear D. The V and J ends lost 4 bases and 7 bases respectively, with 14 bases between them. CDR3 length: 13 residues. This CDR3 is CASSSQTRWEQYF. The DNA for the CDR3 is TGTGCCAGCAGTTCCCAGACACGTTGGGAGCAGTACTTC.

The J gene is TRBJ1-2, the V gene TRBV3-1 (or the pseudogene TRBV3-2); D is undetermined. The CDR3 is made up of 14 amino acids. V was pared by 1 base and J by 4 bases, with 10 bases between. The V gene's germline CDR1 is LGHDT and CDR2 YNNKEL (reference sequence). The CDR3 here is CASSQASLLYGYTF. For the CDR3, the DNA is TGTGCCAGCAGCCAAGCTTCCCTACTCTATGGCTACACCTTC.

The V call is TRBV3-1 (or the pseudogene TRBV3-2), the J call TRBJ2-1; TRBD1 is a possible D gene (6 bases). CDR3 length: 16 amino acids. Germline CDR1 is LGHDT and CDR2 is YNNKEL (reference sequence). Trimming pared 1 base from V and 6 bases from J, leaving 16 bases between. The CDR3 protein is CASSQVPAKGVNEQFF. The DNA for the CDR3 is TGTGCCAGCAGCCAAGTCCCAGCCAAGGGGGTCAATGAGCAGTTCTTC.

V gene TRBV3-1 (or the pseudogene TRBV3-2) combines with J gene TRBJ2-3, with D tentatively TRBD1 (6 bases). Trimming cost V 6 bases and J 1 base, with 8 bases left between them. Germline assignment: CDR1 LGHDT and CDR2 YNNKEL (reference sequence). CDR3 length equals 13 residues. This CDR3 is CASRRTGTDTQYF. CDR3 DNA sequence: TGTGCCAGCAGACGGACAGGCACAGATACGCAGTATTTT.

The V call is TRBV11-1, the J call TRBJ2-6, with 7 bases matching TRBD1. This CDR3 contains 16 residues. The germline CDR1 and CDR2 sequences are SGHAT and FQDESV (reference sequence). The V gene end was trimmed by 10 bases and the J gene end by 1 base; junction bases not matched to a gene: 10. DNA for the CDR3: TGTGCCATTCGGGACAGTGCACTGTCTGGGGCCAACGTCCTGACTTTC. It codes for CAIRDSALSGANVLTF. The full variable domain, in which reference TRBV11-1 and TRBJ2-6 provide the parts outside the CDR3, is EAEVAQSPRYKITEKSQAVAFWCDPISGHATLYWYRQILGQGPELLVQFQDESVVDDSQLPKDRFSAERLKGVDSTLKIQPAELGDSAMYLCAIRDSALSGANVLTFGAGSRLTVL.

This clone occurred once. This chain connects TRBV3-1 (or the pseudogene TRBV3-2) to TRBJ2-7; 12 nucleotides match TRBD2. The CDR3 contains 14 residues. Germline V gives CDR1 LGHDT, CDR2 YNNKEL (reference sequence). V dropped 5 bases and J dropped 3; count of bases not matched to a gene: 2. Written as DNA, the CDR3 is TGTGCCAGCAGCGGACTAGCGGGGCGCTACGAGCAGTACTTC. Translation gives CASSGLAGRYEQYF.

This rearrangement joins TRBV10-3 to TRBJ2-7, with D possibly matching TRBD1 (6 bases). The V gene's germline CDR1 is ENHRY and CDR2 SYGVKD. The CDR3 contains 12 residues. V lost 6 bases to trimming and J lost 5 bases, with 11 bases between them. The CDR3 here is CAISWGRNEQYF. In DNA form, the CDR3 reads TGTGCCATCAGCTGGGGGCGGAACGAGCAGTACTTC.

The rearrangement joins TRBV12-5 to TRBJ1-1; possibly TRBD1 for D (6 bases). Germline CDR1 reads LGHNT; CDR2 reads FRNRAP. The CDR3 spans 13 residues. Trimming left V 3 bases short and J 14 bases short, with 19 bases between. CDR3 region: CASGLIGGLFGFF. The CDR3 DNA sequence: TGTGCTAGTGGTTTAATAGGGGGTCTTTTTGGGTTCTTT.

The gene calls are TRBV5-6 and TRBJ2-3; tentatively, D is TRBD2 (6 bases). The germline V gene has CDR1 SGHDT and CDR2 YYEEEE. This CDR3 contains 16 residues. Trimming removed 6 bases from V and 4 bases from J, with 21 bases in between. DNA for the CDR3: TGTGCCAGCATCCCGTACGGGGAGGAGCTTTCAGATACGCAGTATTTT. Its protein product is CASIPYGEELSDTQYF. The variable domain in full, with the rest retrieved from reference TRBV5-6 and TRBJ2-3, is DAGVTQSPTHLIKTRGQQVTLRCSPKSGHDTVSWYQQALGQGPQFIFQYYEEEERQRGNFPDRFSGHQFPNYSSELNVNALLLGDSALYLCASIPYGEELSDTQYFGPGTRLTVL.

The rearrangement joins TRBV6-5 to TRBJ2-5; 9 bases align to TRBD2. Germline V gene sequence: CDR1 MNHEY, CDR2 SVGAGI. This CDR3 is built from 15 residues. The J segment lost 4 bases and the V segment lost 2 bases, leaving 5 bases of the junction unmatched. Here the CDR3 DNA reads TGTGCCAGCAGTTACACGGCGGGGGGGGGAGAGACCCAGTACTTC. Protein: CASSYTAGGGETQYF.

The CDR3, as DNA: TGTGCCATCAGTGAGGGCACCTTCTACGAGCAGTACTTC. Its protein product is CAISEGTFYEQYF. The chain recombines TRBV10-3 with TRBJ2-7; D call uncertain. V shed 2 bases and J shed 3 bases, with 8 bases lying between them. Germline values: CDR1 ENHRY, CDR2 SYGVKD. The CDR3 spans 13 residues.

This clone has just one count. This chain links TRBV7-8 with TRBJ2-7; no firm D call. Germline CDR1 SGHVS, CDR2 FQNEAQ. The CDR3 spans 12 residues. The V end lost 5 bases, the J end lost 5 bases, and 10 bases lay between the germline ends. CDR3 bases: TGTGCCAGCAGCCCCCGCCGGGACGAGCAGTACTTC. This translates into CASSPRRDEQYF.

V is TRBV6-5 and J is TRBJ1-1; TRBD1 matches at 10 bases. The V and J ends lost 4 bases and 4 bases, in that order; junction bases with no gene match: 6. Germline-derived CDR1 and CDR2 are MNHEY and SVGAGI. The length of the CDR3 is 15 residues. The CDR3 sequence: CASSSGTGVGTEAFF. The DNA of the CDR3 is TGTGCCAGCAGTTCCGGGACAGGGGTAGGCACTGAAGCTTTCTTT.

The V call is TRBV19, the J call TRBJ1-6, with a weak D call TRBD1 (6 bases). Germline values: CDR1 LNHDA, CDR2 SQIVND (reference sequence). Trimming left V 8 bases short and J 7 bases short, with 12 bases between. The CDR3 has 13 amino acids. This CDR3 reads CASGHRENSPLHF. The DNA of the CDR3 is TGTGCCAGTGGACACAGGGAAAATTCACCCCTCCACTTT.

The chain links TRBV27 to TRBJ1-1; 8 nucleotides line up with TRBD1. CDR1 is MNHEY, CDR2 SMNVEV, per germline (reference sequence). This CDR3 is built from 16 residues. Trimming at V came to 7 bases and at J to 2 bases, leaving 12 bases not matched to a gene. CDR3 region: CASTPRGTGGNTEAFF. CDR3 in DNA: TGTGCCAGCACCCCGCGGGGAACAGGGGGAAACACTGAAGCTTTCTTT.

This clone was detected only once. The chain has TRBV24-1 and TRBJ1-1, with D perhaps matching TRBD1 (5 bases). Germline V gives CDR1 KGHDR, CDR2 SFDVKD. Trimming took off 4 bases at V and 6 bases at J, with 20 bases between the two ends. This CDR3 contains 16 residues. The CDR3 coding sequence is TGTGCCACCAGTGACCATTTCGGGGGGGTAGGCGCTGAAGCTTTCTTT. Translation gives CATSDHFGGVGAEAFF.

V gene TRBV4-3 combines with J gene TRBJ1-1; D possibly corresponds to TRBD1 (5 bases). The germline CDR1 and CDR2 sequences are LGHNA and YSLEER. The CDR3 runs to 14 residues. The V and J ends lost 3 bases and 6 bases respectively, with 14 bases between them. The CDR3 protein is CASSHGTGEAEAFF. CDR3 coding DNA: TGCGCCAGCAGCCACGGGACCGGGGAGGCTGAAGCTTTCTTT.

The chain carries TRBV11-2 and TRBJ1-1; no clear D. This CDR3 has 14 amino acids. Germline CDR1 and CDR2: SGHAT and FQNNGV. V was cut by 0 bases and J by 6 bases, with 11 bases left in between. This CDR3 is CASSLDTGRAEAFF. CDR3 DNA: TGTGCCAGCAGCTTAGATACGGGGAGAGCTGAAGCTTTCTTT. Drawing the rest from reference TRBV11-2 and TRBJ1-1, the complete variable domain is EAGVAQSPRYKIIEKRQSVAFWCNPISGHATLYWYQQILGQGPKLLIQFQNNGVVDDSQLPKDRFSAERLKGVDSTLKIQPAKLEDSAVYLCASSLDTGRAEAFFGQGTRLTVV.

The CDR3 spells CASRAGTSGGSEQYF. The CDR3 DNA follows: TGTGCCAGCAGGGCCGGGACTAGCGGGGGGAGCGAGCAGTACTTC. This sequence joins TRBV6-5 and TRBJ2-7, with 15 bases identical to TRBD2. Losses at the gene ends were 6 bases for V and 6 bases for J; bases not matched to a gene: 6. The CDR3 has 15 residues. The germline V gene encodes CDR1 MNHEY and CDR2 SVGAGI.

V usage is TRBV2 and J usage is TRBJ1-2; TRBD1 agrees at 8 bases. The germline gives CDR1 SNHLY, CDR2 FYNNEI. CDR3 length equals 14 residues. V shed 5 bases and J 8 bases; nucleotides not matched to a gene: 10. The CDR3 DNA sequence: TGTGCCAGCAGTACGTTCCAGGGGGCAGAGGGCTACACCTTC. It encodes CASSTFQGAEGYTF. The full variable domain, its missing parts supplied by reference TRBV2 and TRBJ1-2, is EPEVTQTPSHQVTQMGQEVILRCVPISNHLYFYWYRQILGQKVEFLVSFYNNEISEKSEIFDDQFSVERPDGSNFTLKIRSTKLEDSAMYFCASSTFQGAEGYTFGSGTRLTVV.

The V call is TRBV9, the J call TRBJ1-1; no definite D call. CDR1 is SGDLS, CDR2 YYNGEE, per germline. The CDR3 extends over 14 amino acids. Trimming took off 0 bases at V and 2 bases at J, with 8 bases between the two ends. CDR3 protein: CASSVVRENTEAFF. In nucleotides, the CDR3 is TGTGCCAGCAGCGTAGTTAGAGAAAACACTGAAGCTTTCTTT.

The CDR3, as DNA: TGTGCCATCAGTGAGTCGAGAGACAGTCTAAATGAAAAACTGTTTTTT. Translated, it gives CAISESRDSLNEKLFF. The J gene is TRBJ1-4, the V gene TRBV10-3; D may be TRBD1 (5 bases). The germline CDR1 and CDR2 sequences are ENHRY and SYGVKD. The CDR3 covers 16 residues. The germline V and J ends were trimmed by 0 bases and 5 bases, with 13 bases remaining between them.

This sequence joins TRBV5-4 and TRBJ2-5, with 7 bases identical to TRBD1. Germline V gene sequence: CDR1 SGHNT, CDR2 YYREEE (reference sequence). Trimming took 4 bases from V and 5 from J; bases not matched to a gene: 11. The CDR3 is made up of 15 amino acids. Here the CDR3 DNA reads TGTGCCAGCAGCCAGCTACAGGGGCTAGAGGAGACCCAGTACTTC. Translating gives CASSQLQGLEETQYF.

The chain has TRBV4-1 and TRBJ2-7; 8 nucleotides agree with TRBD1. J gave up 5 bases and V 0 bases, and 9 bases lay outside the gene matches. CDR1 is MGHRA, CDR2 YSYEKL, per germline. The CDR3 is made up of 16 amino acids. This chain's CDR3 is CASSQESTGGSDEQYF. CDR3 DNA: TGCGCCAGCAGCCAAGAGTCTACAGGGGGGTCCGACGAGCAGTACTTC.

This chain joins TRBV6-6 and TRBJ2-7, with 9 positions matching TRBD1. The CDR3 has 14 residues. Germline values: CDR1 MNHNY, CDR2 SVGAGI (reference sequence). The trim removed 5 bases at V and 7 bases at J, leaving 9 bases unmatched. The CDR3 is CASSRDRALREQYF. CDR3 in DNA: TGTGCCAGCAGTCGGGACAGGGCGTTACGGGAGCAGTACTTC.

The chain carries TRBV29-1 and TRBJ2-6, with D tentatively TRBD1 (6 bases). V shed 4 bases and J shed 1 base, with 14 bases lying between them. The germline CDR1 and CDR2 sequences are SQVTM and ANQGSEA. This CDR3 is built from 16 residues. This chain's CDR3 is CSVVGRGASGANVLTF. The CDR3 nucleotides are TGCAGCGTTGTTGGCAGGGGAGCGTCTGGGGCCAACGTCCTGACTTTC.

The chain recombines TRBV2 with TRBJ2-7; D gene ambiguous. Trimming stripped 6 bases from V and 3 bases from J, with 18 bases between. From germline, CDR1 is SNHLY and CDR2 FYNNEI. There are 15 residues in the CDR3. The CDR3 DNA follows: TGTGCCAGCAGGAGAACCCTCATCCGCCTCTACGAGCAGTACTTC. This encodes CASRRTLIRLYEQYF.

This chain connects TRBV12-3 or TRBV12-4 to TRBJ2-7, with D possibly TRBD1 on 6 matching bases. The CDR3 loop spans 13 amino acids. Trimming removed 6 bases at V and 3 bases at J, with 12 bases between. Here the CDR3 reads CASSPGTNYEQYF. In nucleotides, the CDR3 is TGTGCCAGCAGCCCCGGGACAAACTACGAGCAGTACTTC.